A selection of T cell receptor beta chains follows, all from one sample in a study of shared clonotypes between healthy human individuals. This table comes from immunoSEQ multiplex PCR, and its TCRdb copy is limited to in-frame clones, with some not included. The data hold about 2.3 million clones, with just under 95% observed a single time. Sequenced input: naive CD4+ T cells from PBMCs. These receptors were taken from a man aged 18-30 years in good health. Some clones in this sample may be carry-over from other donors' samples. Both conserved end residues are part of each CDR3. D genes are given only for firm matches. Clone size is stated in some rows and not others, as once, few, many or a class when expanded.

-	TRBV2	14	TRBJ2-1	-	CASSERTLYNEQFF	TGTGCCAGCAGTGAACGGACCCTATACAATGAGCAGTTCTTC
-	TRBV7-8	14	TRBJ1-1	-	CASQGQGGGTEAFF	TGTGCCAGCCAAGGGCAGGGTGGCGGCACTGAAGCTTTCTTT
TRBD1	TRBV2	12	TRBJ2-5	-	CATDRIQETQYF	TGTGCCACGGACAGGATCCAAGAGACCCAGTACTTC
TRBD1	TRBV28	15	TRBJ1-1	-	CAIADRQGRASEAFF	TGTGCCATTGCGGATCGACAGGGACGCGCCTCTGAAGCTTTCTTT
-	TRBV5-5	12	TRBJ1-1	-	CASSLAGREAFF	TGTGCCAGCAGCTTGGCGGGGCGGGAAGCTTTCTTT
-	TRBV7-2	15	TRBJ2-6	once	CASSLGSSGANVLTF	TGTGCCAGCAGCTTGGGGTCCTCTGGGGCCAACGTCCTGACTTTC
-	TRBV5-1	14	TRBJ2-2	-	CASSLIEGTGELFF	TGCGCCAGCAGCCTTATAGAGGGGACCGGGGAGCTGTTTTTT
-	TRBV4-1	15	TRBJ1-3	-	CASSPQGSSGNTIYF	TGCGCCAGCAGCCCACAGGGCAGCTCTGGAAACACCATATATTTT
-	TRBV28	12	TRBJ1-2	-	CASSFEGYGYTF	TGTGCCAGCAGTTTCGAAGGATATGGCTACACCTTC
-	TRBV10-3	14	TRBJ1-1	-	CAISERREGTEAFF	TGTGCCATCAGTGAGCGCAGGGAAGGGACTGAAGCTTTCTTT
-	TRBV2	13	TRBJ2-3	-	CASSESRQSAQYF	TGTGCCAGCAGTGAATCACGACAATCCGCGCAGTATTTT
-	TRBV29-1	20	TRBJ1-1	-	CSVEAASFYGTQSKMTEAFF	TGCAGCGTTGAAGCTGCATCCTTCTACGGGACACAAAGCAAGATGACTGAAGCTTTCTTT
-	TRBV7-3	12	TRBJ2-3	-	CASSLPTDTQYF	TGTGCCAGCAGCCTTCCGACAGATACGCAGTATTTT
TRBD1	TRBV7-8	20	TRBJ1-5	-	CASSLAQLGGPGISNQPQHF	TGTGCCAGCAGCTTAGCCCAGCTAGGGGGCCCGGGTATAAGCAATCAGCCCCAGCATTTT
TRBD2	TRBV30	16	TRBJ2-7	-	CAWKRLAGGLSYEQYF	TGTGCCTGGAAGAGACTAGCGGGAGGGCTTTCCTACGAGCAGTACTTC
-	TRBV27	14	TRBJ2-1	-	CASSLRDFYNEQFF	TGTGCCAGCAGTTTACGGGACTTCTACAATGAGCAGTTCTTC
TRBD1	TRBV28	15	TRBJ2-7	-	CASSLSGQGAKEQYF	TGTGCCAGCAGTTTATCGGGACAGGGGGCGAAGGAGCAGTACTTC
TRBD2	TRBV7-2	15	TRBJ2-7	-	CASSNPGLAVYEQYF	TGTGCCAGCAGCAACCCGGGACTAGCGGTCTACGAGCAGTACTTC
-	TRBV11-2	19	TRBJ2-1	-	CASSSPGWGSALGVVEQFF	TGTGCCAGCAGCTCCCCAGGGTGGGGGAGTGCCCTGGGTGTGGTTGAGCAGTTCTTC
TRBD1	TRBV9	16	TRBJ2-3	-	CASSPDRALYGDTQYF	TGTGCCAGCAGCCCCGACAGGGCGTTGTACGGAGATACGCAGTATTTT
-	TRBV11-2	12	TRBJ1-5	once	CASSSQEGPQHF	TGTGCCAGCAGCTCCCAAGAAGGGCCCCAGCATTTT
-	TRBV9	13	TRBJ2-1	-	CASSVYSKDEQFF	TGTGCCAGCAGCGTATACTCTAAGGATGAGCAGTTCTTC
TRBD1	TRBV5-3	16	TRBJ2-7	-	CARSYKPTGGNYEQYF	TGTGCCAGAAGCTACAAACCGACAGGGGGCAACTACGAGCAGTACTTC
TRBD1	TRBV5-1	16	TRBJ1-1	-	CASSLGQGAMNTEAFF	TGCGCCAGCAGCTTGGGCCAGGGGGCCATGAACACTGAAGCTTTCTTT
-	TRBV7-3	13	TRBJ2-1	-	CASSPDLFNEQFF	TGTGCCAGCAGCCCCGACCTGTTTAATGAGCAGTTCTTC
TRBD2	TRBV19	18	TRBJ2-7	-	CASSSLAGGPTKGLEQYF	TGTGCCAGTAGTTCTCTAGCGGGAGGGCCAACGAAGGGACTCGAGCAGTACTTC
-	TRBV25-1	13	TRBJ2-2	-	CASSAQAPGELFF	TGTGCCAGCAGTGCGCAGGCGCCCGGGGAGCTGTTTTTT
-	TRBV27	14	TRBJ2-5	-	CASRPLGVQETQYF	TGTGCCAGCCGACCACTGGGGGTTCAAGAGACCCAGTACTTC
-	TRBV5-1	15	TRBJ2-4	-	CASSPTRLAKNIQYF	TGCGCCAGCAGCCCTACAAGGCTAGCCAAAAACATTCAGTACTTC
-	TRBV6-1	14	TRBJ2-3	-	CASIGWGNTDTQYF	TGTGCCAGCATAGGGTGGGGAAACACAGATACGCAGTATTTT
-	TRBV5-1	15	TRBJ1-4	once	CASSYRPGQDEKLFF	TGCGCCAGCAGCTATCGACCGGGACAAGACGAAAAACTGTTTTTT
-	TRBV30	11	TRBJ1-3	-	CAWSTGNTIYF	TGTGCCTGGAGTACGGGAAACACCATATATTTT
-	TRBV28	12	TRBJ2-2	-	CASRADTGELFF	TGTGCCAGCAGGGCGGACACCGGGGAGCTGTTTTTT
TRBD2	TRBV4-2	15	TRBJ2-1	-	CASSQESGRAPEQFF	TGTGCCAGCAGCCAAGAGAGCGGGAGGGCCCCTGAGCAGTTCTTC
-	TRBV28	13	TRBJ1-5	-	CASSQDSNQPQHF	TGTGCCAGCAGTCAAGATAGCAATCAGCCCCAGCATTTT
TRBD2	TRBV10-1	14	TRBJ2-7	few	CASSGTSSAREQYF	TGCGCCAGCAGTGGGACTAGCTCGGCGCGGGAGCAGTACTTC
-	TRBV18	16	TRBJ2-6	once	CASSPLESSGANVLTF	TGTGCCAGCTCACCATTAGAAAGCTCTGGGGCCAACGTCCTGACTTTC